This T cell receptor (beta chain) was documented in a study of spatial heterogeneity in lung cancer. This clonotype was seen many times. Time point specified: sample taken at primary tumor resection. CDR3 length: 14 amino acids. V was pared by 2 bases and J by 2 bases, with 9 bases between. Each CDR3 protein is one row after TCRdb ran MiXCR on the 5' RACE reads. The sample holds some 37,000 distinct CDR3 sequences, roughly 8% seen once. The chain carries TRBV12-3 or TRBV12-4 and TRBJ1-1; D unclear. The source was PBMCs, collected at surgery. The TCR was taken from a male donor with early-stage non-small cell lung cancer. The CDR3 nucleotides read TGTGCCAGCAGTTTAACGTCCAGAAACACTGAAGCTTTCTTT. Translated, it gives CASSLTSRNTEAFF.